A single sample gave rise to the 31 T cell receptor beta chains below, sequenced in a study of blood T cell repertoires in COVID-19. TCRdb's copy holds only in-frame clones and misses some; the assay was immunoSEQ multiplex PCR. The sample yields 95,000 to 150,000 clones, approximately 82% seen once. Sequenced sample: peripheral blood. Receptor source: a man aged 55 to 70 with acute or convalescent COVID-19.

The chain recombines TRBV21-1 with TRBJ1-1; the table's D call TRBD1 went unverified against the DNA. TRBV21-1 is termed a pseudogene. CDR3 length: 15 residues. The CDR3 loop reads CASSKARQTNTEAFF. The CDR3 bases are TGTGCCAGCAGCAAAGCGCGACAGACGAACACTGAAGCTTTCTTT.

The chain recombines TRBV5-1 with TRBJ2-2, with D tentatively TRBD2 (5 bases). Per the germline V gene, CDR1 is SGHRS and CDR2 is YFSETQ. This CDR3 contains 15 residues. V lost 2 bases to trimming and J lost 5 bases, with 13 bases between them. In nucleotides, the CDR3 is TGCGCCAGCAGCTTTGGGAGTTCCGTTACCGGGGAGCTGTTTTTT. Amino acid sequence: CASSFGSSVTGELFF.

This clone was recorded a few times. V and J are TRBV11-2 and TRBJ2-7; TRBD2 matches at 13 bases. CDR1 and CDR2 (germline): SGHAT, FQNNGV. This CDR3 spans 15 amino acids. Trimming at V came to 1 base and at J to 13 bases, leaving 10 bases not matched to a gene. The chain's CDR3 is CASSLGRLAGGPDYF. DNA for the CDR3: TGTGCCAGCAGCTTAGGGCGACTAGCGGGAGGACCAGACTACTTC.

The rearrangement joins TRBV2 to TRBJ1-1; 8 bases fit TRBD1. The CDR3 is 16 residues long. Germline CDR1 reads SNHLY; CDR2 reads FYNNEI. V dropped 7 bases and J dropped 4; count of bases not matched to a gene: 14. The DNA of the CDR3 is TGTGCCAGCATCTGGGACAGGTCGATTGGGGGCACTGAAGCTTTCTTT. This codes for CASIWDRSIGGTEAFF. The variable domain in full, completed from reference TRBV2 and TRBJ1-1, reads EPEVTQTPSHQVTQMGQEVILRCVPISNHLYFYWYRQILGQKVEFLVSFYNNEISEKSEIFDDQFSVERPDGSNFTLKIRSTKLEDSAMYFCASIWDRSIGGTEAFFGQGTRLTVV.

V is TRBV15 and J is TRBJ1-1; 7 bases align to TRBD1. Germline trimming cut 9 bases from V and 2 bases from J; bases unmatched to any gene: 9. CDR1 and CDR2 (germline): LNHNV, YYDKDF (reference sequence). There are 14 residues in the CDR3. The CDR3 nucleotides are TGTGCCACGGACGGGGACAGAACCAACACTGAAGCTTTCTTT. It encodes CATDGDRTNTEAFF.

The rearrangement joins TRBV18 to TRBJ1-2; D is uncertain. This CDR3 comprises 15 residues. The V and J ends lost 2 bases and 4 bases respectively, with 14 bases between them. The germline V gene encodes CDR1 KGHSH and CDR2 LQKENI. The CDR3 nucleotides read TGTGCCAGCTCACCAACCCCGGAGGGCCCCTATGGCTACACCTTC. Translating it yields CASSPTPEGPYGYTF. Complete variable domain (other parts from reference TRBV18 and TRBJ1-2): NAGVMQNPRHLVRRRGQEARLRCSPMKGHSHVYWYRQLPEEGLKFMVYLQKENIIDESGMPKERFSAEFPKEGPSILRIQQVVRGDSAAYFCASSPTPEGPYGYTFGSGTRLTVV.

This sequence joins TRBV11-3 and TRBJ2-1; TRBD2 is a possible D gene (5 bases). The CDR3 contains 15 residues. V lost 1 base and J lost 2, with 9 bases in between. Germline CDR1 is SGHNT and CDR2 is YENEEA. The CDR3 DNA reads as TGTGCCAGCAGCTTAGTGGCTAGCCCCTACAATGAGCAGTTCTTC. Its translation: CASSLVASPYNEQFF.

This chain uses TRBV11-2 with TRBJ2-7; TRBD1 matches at 10 bases. V gave up 3 bases and J gave up 6 bases; unmatched junction bases: 17. The CDR3 runs 18 residues. The germline V gene encodes CDR1 SGHAT and CDR2 FQNNGV. The CDR3: CASSLDLGQGLSAGEQYF. For the CDR3, the DNA is TGTGCCAGCAGCTTGGACTTGGGACAGGGGCTCTCGGCTGGCGAGCAGTACTTC.

The V call is TRBV20-1, the J call TRBJ2-6; D not resolved. In germline, CDR1 is DFQATT, CDR2 SNEGSKA (reference sequence). CDR3 size: 14 residues. Trimming shortened V by 3 bases and J by 2 bases, and 8 bases separated the two germline ends. In DNA, the CDR3 is TGCAGTGCTAGTTCGACTCCTGGGGCCAACGTCCTGACTTTC. Translation: CSASSTPGANVLTF.

This chain uses TRBV28 with TRBJ1-6, with D uncertain. The CDR3 sequence is 13 residues long. Germline-derived CDR1 and CDR2 are MDHEN and SYDVKM. Trimming cost V 10 bases and J 5 bases, with 12 bases left between them. CDR3 sequence: CAIGGQNNSPLHF. The CDR3 region has the DNA TGTGCCATTGGAGGGCAGAATAATTCACCCCTCCACTTT.

The CDR3 region is CASSQSAEQYF. The CDR3 nucleotides read TGTGCCAGCAGCCAAAGCGCCGAGCAGTACTTC. V and J are TRBV3-1 (or the pseudogene TRBV3-2) and TRBJ2-7, with D uncertain. Trimming took off 2 bases at V and 6 bases at J, with 5 bases between the two ends. Germline V gene lookup returns CDR1 LGHDT and CDR2 YNNKEL (reference sequence). The CDR3 is 11 residues long.

The rearrangement links TRBV7-9 to TRBJ2-5; 8 bases map to TRBD2. CDR1 is SEHNR and CDR2 is FQNEAQ in the germline V gene (reference sequence). V lost 3 bases, J lost 4 bases, and 1 base stayed unmatched. The CDR3 has 13 residues. In nucleotides, the CDR3 is TGTGCCAGCAGCTTTGCGGGAGGAGAGACCCAGTACTTC. Protein product: CASSFAGGETQYF.

The chain couples TRBV28 to TRBJ2-7, with 8 bases that match TRBD1. This CDR3 comprises 14 residues. With 4 bases clipped from V and 7 bases from J, the junction kept 9 bases outside the gene matches. Germline V lookup: CDR1 MDHEN, CDR2 SYDVKM. DNA of the CDR3: TGTGCCAGCAGTTCCGGACAGGGTTGGATTGAGCAGTACTTC. It specifies CASSSGQGWIEQYF.

The chain is built from TRBV7-6 and TRBJ2-1; the match to TRBD1 covers 9 bases. Germline V CDR1 and CDR2: SGHVS, FNYEAQ. The length of the CDR3 is 13 residues. V lost 4 bases, J lost 8 bases, and 3 bases stayed unmatched. The CDR3 bases are TGTGCCAGCAGCTACCGACAGGGGGATGAGCAGTTCTTC. Translated: CASSYRQGDEQFF.

This rearrangement joins TRBV3-1 (or the pseudogene TRBV3-2) to TRBJ1-2; no definite D call. This CDR3 has 13 amino acids. V gave up 3 bases and J gave up 2 bases, with 7 bases separating them. Germline CDR1 is LGHDT and CDR2 is YNNKEL (reference sequence). The CDR3 sequence: CASSQAGNYGYTF. The CDR3 DNA reads TGTGCCAGCAGCCAGGCAGGAAACTATGGCTACACCTTC.

Many counts were recorded for this clone. V and J are TRBV5-4 and TRBJ2-7; 7 nucleotides agree with TRBD1. Trimming cost V 4 bases and J 7 bases; bases outside gene matches: 8. The CDR3 sequence is 13 residues long. Germline loops: CDR1 SGHNT, CDR2 YYREEE (reference sequence). For the CDR3, the DNA is TGTGCCAGCAGCCCGGGACAGACTGGGGAGCAGTACTTC. Protein sequence: CASSPGQTGEQYF.

V and J are TRBV28 and TRBJ1-2; D is unresolved. The CDR3 runs 12 residues. V lost 7 bases and J 7 bases, leaving 13 bases between the germline ends. Germline CDR1 is MDHEN and CDR2 is SYDVKM. The CDR3 sequence: CASIKVRGGYTF. CDR3 nucleotide sequence: TGTGCCAGCATAAAGGTACGGGGTGGCTACACCTTC.

The V gene is TRBV11-2, the J gene TRBJ2-7; no definite D call. This CDR3 has 14 amino acids. Trimming took 4 bases from V and 3 from J, leaving 13 bases between them. From germline, CDR1 is SGHAT and CDR2 FQNNGV. This chain's CDR3 is CASSSVKAGYEQYF. The CDR3 nucleotides read TGTGCCAGCAGCTCAGTCAAGGCAGGCTACGAGCAGTACTTC.

CDR3 residues: CASSQEGRTGVNIQYF. CDR3 coding DNA: TGTGCCAGCAGCCAAGAAGGAAGGACAGGGGTCAACATTCAGTACTTC. This chain links TRBV3-1 (or the pseudogene TRBV3-2) with TRBJ2-4, with 9 bases fitting TRBD1. V trimming: 0 bases; J trimming: 7 bases; junction bases outside the gene matches: 7. Germline loops: CDR1 LGHDT, CDR2 YNNKEL (reference sequence). The CDR3 has 16 amino acids.

In DNA, the CDR3 is TGTGCCAGCAGTCCCAGGAGCCGGGGCGGGGAGCTGTTTTTT. This codes for CASSPRSRGGELFF. V gene TRBV27 combines with J gene TRBJ2-2; the D gene is possibly TRBD2 (5 bases). Trimming pared 5 bases from V and 7 bases from J, leaving 14 bases between. Looked up from germline, CDR1 is MNHEY and CDR2 is SMNVEV (reference sequence). There are 14 residues in the CDR3.

The chain links TRBV28 to TRBJ1-3, with 7 nucleotides matching TRBD1. The germline CDR1 and CDR2 sequences are MDHEN and SYDVKM. V was pared by 7 bases and J by 5 bases, with 5 bases of the junction left unmatched. The CDR3 has 13 residues. In DNA, the CDR3 is TGTGCCAGCACCCAACAGGGGAGAAACACCATATATTTT. This sequence encodes CASTQQGRNTIYF.

The rearrangement uses TRBV5-4 and TRBJ1-4; possible D gene TRBD1, 5 bases. The CDR3 totals 19 residues. V was pared by 2 bases and J by 10 bases, with 30 bases between. The germline V gene has CDR1 SGHNT and CDR2 YYREEE (reference sequence). DNA for the CDR3: TGTGCCAGCAGCTTAGGGGTCCGGGGAGGTGGGACGCGAAGCGGAAAACTGTTTTTT. Its protein product is CASSLGVRGGGTRSGKLFF.

The chain uses TRBV27 and TRBJ2-1, with 9 bases fitting TRBD2. V shed 5 bases and J 4 bases; nucleotides not matched to a gene: 6. The CDR3 has 15 amino acids. In germline, CDR1 is MNHEY, CDR2 SMNVEV (reference sequence). Here the CDR3 reads CASSPGLATYNEQFF. The CDR3 coding sequence is TGTGCCAGCAGTCCCGGACTAGCGACTTACAATGAGCAGTTCTTC.

V gene TRBV5-1 combines with J gene TRBJ2-3; D is unresolved. This CDR3 region has 11 residues. V lost 6 bases and J lost 2, with 4 bases in between. CDR1 is SGHRS, CDR2 YFSETQ, per germline. CDR3 in DNA: TGCGCCAGCACATCCACAGATACGCAGTATTTT. Its protein is CASTSTDTQYF.

The chain joins TRBV19 to TRBJ1-2, with 7 bases matching TRBD1. The trim removed 6 bases at V and 5 bases at J, leaving 6 bases unmatched. Germline V gene sequence: CDR1 LNHDA, CDR2 SQIVND (reference sequence). This CDR3 contains 13 residues. CDR3 DNA: TGTGCCAGTAGGGCGGGACAGAGATATGGCTACACCTTC. It is translated as CASRAGQRYGYTF.

This chain connects TRBV5-1 to TRBJ2-3; no clear D. The length of the CDR3 is 14 residues. Trimming left V 7 bases short and J 4 bases short, with 16 bases between. Germline V CDR1 and CDR2: SGHRS, YFSETQ. The CDR3 DNA reads TGCGCCAGCTTCCCGGCCGACAAGGCAGATACGCAGTATTTT. Translated: CASFPADKADTQYF.

CDR3 loop: CASSQGSQETQYF. The CDR3 DNA reads TGTGCCAGCAGCCAAGGCAGCCAAGAGACCCAGTACTTC. The V gene is TRBV14, the J gene TRBJ2-5; no clear D gene. The CDR3 is made up of 13 amino acids. Germline V gene data show CDR1 as SGHDN and CDR2 as FVKESK. V was pared by 1 base and J by 1 base, with 4 bases between.

The chain couples TRBV19 to TRBJ2-5, with 10 bases lining up with TRBD2. The CDR3 loop spans 15 amino acids. Per the germline V gene, CDR1 is LNHDA and CDR2 is SQIVND (reference sequence). V was pared by 6 bases and J by 2 bases, with 6 bases of the junction left unmatched. CDR3 amino acids: CASRGTSVGQETQYF. The CDR3, as DNA: TGTGCCAGTAGGGGGACTAGCGTAGGGCAAGAGACCCAGTACTTC.

The rearrangement links TRBV7-2 to TRBJ2-1; a weak D match, TRBD2 (6 bases). The germline V and J ends were trimmed by 5 bases and 10 bases, with 21 bases remaining between them. This CDR3 is built from 15 residues. Germline CDR1 reads SGHTA; CDR2 reads FQGNSA. Here the CDR3 reads CASSHSSAGSGEQFF. As DNA, the CDR3 is TGTGCCAGCAGCCACAGTTCCGCGGGATCGGGAGAGCAGTTCTTC.

This clone came up a few times. The chain uses TRBV14 and TRBJ1-2, with D uncertain. Germline CDR1 reads SGHDN; CDR2 reads FVKESK. V shed 4 bases and J shed 5 bases, with 20 bases lying between them. This CDR3 contains 16 residues. The CDR3 sequence: CASSRRKDSTIYGYTF. The CDR3 nucleotides are TGTGCCAGCAGCCGCCGAAAGGACTCGACCATTTATGGCTACACCTTC.

J is TRBJ1-5 and V is TRBV2, with D possibly TRBD1 on 6 matching bases. Germline values: CDR1 SNHLY, CDR2 FYNNEI. This CDR3 region has 14 residues. V dropped 8 bases and J dropped 6 bases, with 17 bases sitting between them. CDR3: CASCARDKSQPQHF. DNA of the CDR3: TGTGCCAGCTGTGCTCGGGACAAATCTCAGCCCCAGCATTTT.